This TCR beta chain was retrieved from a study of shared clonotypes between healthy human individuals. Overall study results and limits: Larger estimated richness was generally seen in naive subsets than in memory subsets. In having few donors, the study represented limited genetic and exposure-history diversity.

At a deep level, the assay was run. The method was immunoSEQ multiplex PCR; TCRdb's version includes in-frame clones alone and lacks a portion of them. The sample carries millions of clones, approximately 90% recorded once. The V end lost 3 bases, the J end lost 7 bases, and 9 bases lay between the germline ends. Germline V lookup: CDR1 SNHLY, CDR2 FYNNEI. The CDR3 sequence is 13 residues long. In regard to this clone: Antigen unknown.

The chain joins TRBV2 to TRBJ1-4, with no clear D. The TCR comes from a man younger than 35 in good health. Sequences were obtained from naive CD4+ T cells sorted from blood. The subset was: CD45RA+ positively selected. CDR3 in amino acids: CASSEQTGEKLFF. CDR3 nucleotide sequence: TGTGCCAGCAGTGAGCAGACGGGTGAAAAACTGTTTTTT.